This entry lists 20 T cell receptor beta chains sequenced from one sample in a study of blood T cell repertoires in COVID-19. The table came from immunoSEQ multiplex PCR; TCRdb's copy has only in-frame clones and leaves some out. This table has 270,000 or so clones, about 91% appearing once. Input material: PBMCs or T cells enriched from blood (not recorded which). The receptors shown here come from a man in his forties or fifties who had been exposed to COVID-19.

This chain links TRBV28 with TRBJ2-3; D not resolved. The CDR3 extends over 14 amino acids. CDR1 is MDHEN and CDR2 is SYDVKM in the germline V gene. The V end was cut by 2 bases, the J end by 0 bases, with 6 bases between. This CDR3 is CASSLAASTDTQYF. The CDR3 nucleotides read TGTGCCAGCAGTTTAGCGGCTAGCACAGATACGCAGTATTTT.

The chain carries TRBV10-1 and TRBJ2-1; TRBD2 aligns across 14 bases. CDR3 length equals 17 residues. The germline CDR1 and CDR2 sequences are WNHNN and SYGVQD (reference sequence). The J segment lost 5 bases and the V segment lost 5 bases, leaving 8 bases of the junction unmatched. The CDR3 sequence: CASSPNRLAGGDNEQFF. DNA of the CDR3: TGCGCCAGCAGTCCAAATCGACTAGCGGGAGGGGACAATGAGCAGTTCTTC.

The CDR3 sequence: CASSLLNNMLFF. The CDR3 nucleotides read TGTGCCAGCAGCTTGCTAAATAATATGCTGTTTTTT. This chain uses TRBV7-9 with TRBJ1-4, with unresolved D. Germline CDR1 SEHNR, CDR2 FQNEAQ (reference sequence). The CDR3 length is 12 residues. The ends were cut back, 3 bases at V and 14 bases at J, with 13 bases in the middle.

This clone was seen only a few times. DNA for the CDR3: TGTGCCTGGAACCATACACAAAAGCCGAGGAGCAATCAGCCCCAGCATTTT. This encodes CAWNHTQKPRSNQPQHF. This chain joins TRBV30 and TRBJ1-5; D unclear. This CDR3 has 17 amino acids. In germline, CDR1 is GTSNPN, CDR2 SVGIG (reference sequence). Trimming took 4 bases from V and 1 from J, leaving 20 bases between them. Variable domain in full (rest from reference TRBV30 and TRBJ1-5): SQTIHQWPATLVQPVGSPLSLECTVEGTSNPNLYWYRQAAGRGLQLLFYSVGIGQISSEVPQNLSASRPQDRQFILSSKKLLLSDSGFYLCAWNHTQKPRSNQPQHFGDGTRLSIL.

The chain couples TRBV14 to TRBJ2-1, with 14 bases aligning to TRBD2. The CDR3 length is 18 residues. CDR1 is SGHDN, CDR2 FVKESK, per germline. The V gene end was trimmed by 5 bases and the J gene end by 7 bases; junction bases not matched to a gene: 13. CDR3 sequence (DNA): TGTGCCAGCAGCAAGCGGATAGGGACTAGCGGGAGTTATAATGAGCAGTTCTTC. Protein: CASSKRIGTSGSYNEQFF.

The chain employs TRBV28 and TRBJ2-3; D ambiguous. Germline V gene data show CDR1 as MDHEN and CDR2 as SYDVKM. V lost 6 bases to trimming and J lost 2 bases, with 15 bases between them. CDR3 size: 15 residues. Written as DNA, the CDR3 is TGTGCCAGCAGGAGTCCGAAGCTTGCCACAGATACGCAGTATTTT. It codes for CASRSPKLATDTQYF.

The chain recombines TRBV6-5 with TRBJ2-7; 10 bases match TRBD2. The CDR3 totals 14 residues. V lost 2 bases, J lost 3 bases, and 1 base stayed unmatched. CDR1 and CDR2 (germline): MNHEY, SVGAGI. The CDR3 bases are TGTGCCAGCAGTTACGCTAGCGGGAGCTACGAGCAGTACTTC. Its protein is CASSYASGSYEQYF.

CDR3 amino acids: CSVSQVTINPSADTQYF. The CDR3 DNA reads as TGCAGCGTCTCTCAAGTCACAATTAATCCCTCTGCAGATACGCAGTATTTT. The chain joins TRBV29-1 to TRBJ2-3, with no clear D. Germline values: CDR1 SQVTM, CDR2 ANQGSEA. V lost 6 bases and J lost 4, with 26 bases in between. This CDR3 region has 17 residues.

V and J are TRBV28 and TRBJ2-2; D is possibly TRBD1 (6 bases). CDR1 and CDR2 (germline): MDHEN, SYDVKM. V was trimmed by 5 bases and J by 0 bases, leaving 16 bases between them. There are 17 residues in the CDR3. In nucleotides, the CDR3 is TGTGCCAGCAGTCTTGGAATTTCAGGGGCGAACACCGGGGAGCTGTTTTTT. Translated, it gives CASSLGISGANTGELFF. The whole variable domain, filled in from reference TRBV28 and TRBJ2-2, reads DVKVTQSSRYLVKRTGEKVFLECVQDMDHENMFWYRQDPGLGLRLIYFSYDVKMKEKGDIPEGYSVSREKKERFSLILESASTNQTSMYLCASSLGISGANTGELFFGEGSRLTVL.

This rearrangement joins TRBV6-4 to TRBJ2-1; 11 nucleotides agree with TRBD2. Trimming took 3 bases from V and 4 from J; bases not matched to a gene: 5. The V gene's germline CDR1 is MRHNA and CDR2 SNTAGT. CDR3 length equals 16 residues. CDR3 amino acids: CASSETSGRGYNEQFF. The DNA for the CDR3 is TGTGCCAGCAGTGAAACTAGCGGGAGAGGATACAATGAGCAGTTCTTC.

The V call is TRBV15, the J call TRBJ2-7, with 10 bases identical to TRBD2. This CDR3 is 14 amino acids long. V lost 2 bases, J lost 6 bases, and 4 bases stayed unmatched. Germline lookup yields CDR1 LNHNV and CDR2 YYDKDF (reference sequence). CDR3 bases: TGTGCCACCAGCAGAATGTCTAGCGGGGGCGAGCAGTACTTC. This encodes CATSRMSSGGEQYF.

The genes are TRBV4-1 and TRBJ2-3, with a possible D match to TRBD2 (5 bases). Germline lookup yields CDR1 MGHRA and CDR2 YSYEKL. The V gene lost 0 bases and the J gene lost 8 bases, with 15 bases spanning the gap. This CDR3 has 15 residues. The CDR3 nucleotides read TGCGCCAGCAGCCAAGATGAGGTCGCCCGGGGTACGCAGTATTTT. Translating it yields CASSQDEVARGTQYF.

CDR3 sequence (DNA): TGTGCCACCAGTGATTTGTCGGAGACCCAGTACTTC. Encoded protein: CATSDLSETQYF. V and J are TRBV24-1 and TRBJ2-5; D gene uncertain. Trimming shortened V by 0 bases and J by 5 bases, and 3 bases separated the two germline ends. Germline CDR1 KGHDR, CDR2 SFDVKD. The CDR3 loop spans 12 amino acids.

The chain links TRBV27 to TRBJ1-6; tentatively, D is TRBD1 (6 bases). V lost 3 bases and J 5 bases, leaving 14 bases between the germline ends. CDR1 MNHEY and CDR2 SMNVEV come from the germline V gene (reference sequence). The length of the CDR3 is 16 residues. CDR3 residues: CASSFYRVNHNSPLHF. The CDR3 region has the DNA TGTGCCAGCAGTTTCTACAGGGTCAATCATAATTCACCCCTCCACTTT.

This clone was picked up one time. The chain employs TRBV4-1 and TRBJ2-1; 9 bases match TRBD2. The CDR3 covers 16 residues. Trimming took 0 bases from V and 7 from J; bases not matched to a gene: 7. Per germline, CDR1 MGHRA and CDR2 YSYEKL. The CDR3 spells CASSQEPLAGRNEQFF. The CDR3 nucleotides are TGCGCCAGCAGCCAAGAGCCGCTAGCGGGGAGAAATGAGCAGTTCTTC.

V is TRBV11-2 and J is TRBJ2-2, with 7 bases fitting TRBD2. V was clipped by 6 bases and J by 5 bases; unmatched bases: 9. The CDR3 contains 15 residues. CDR1 is SGHAT, CDR2 FQNNGV, per germline. CDR3 sequence reads: CASSSRRAGTGELFF. CDR3 DNA: TGTGCCAGCAGTTCCCGCCGAGCGGGGACCGGGGAGCTGTTTTTT.

The CDR3 DNA sequence: TGTGCCAGCAACGAGCGGGAGGCCGGGGAGCTGTTTTTT. The encoded protein is CASNEREAGELFF. The rearrangement uses TRBV28 and TRBJ2-2; 9 nucleotides match TRBD2. CDR3 length: 13 residues. V was pared by 7 bases and J by 6 bases, with 3 bases of the junction left unmatched. Germline V lookup: CDR1 MDHEN, CDR2 SYDVKM.

The V call is TRBV3-1 (or the pseudogene TRBV3-2), the J call TRBJ1-3; TRBD1 might be the D (5 bases). This CDR3 has 15 amino acids. Trimming removed 0 bases from V and 1 base from J, with 7 bases in between. Germline V CDR1 and CDR2: LGHDT, YNNKEL (reference sequence). CDR3 amino acids: CASSQDRVSGNTIYF. The CDR3 region has the DNA TGTGCCAGCAGCCAAGACAGGGTGTCTGGAAACACCATATATTTT.

The chain has TRBV10-3 and TRBJ1-3, with 7 bases matching TRBD1. CDR1 ENHRY and CDR2 SYGVKD come from the germline V gene. The ends lost 0 bases at V and 0 bases at J; junction bases unmatched: 11. This CDR3 has 19 residues. This chain's CDR3 is CAISESGGGSPDSGNTIYF. The CDR3 DNA reads TGTGCCATCAGTGAGTCCGGAGGGGGCTCTCCTGACTCTGGAAACACCATATATTTT.

The chain carries TRBV19 and TRBJ2-7; 8 nucleotides align to TRBD1. V gave up 2 bases and J gave up 7 bases; unmatched junction bases: 7. The germline gives CDR1 LNHDA, CDR2 SQIVND (reference sequence). The CDR3 has 14 amino acids. The CDR3: CASSIRQGREEQYF. The CDR3 DNA reads TGTGCCAGTAGTATAAGACAGGGGCGCGAGGAGCAGTACTTC.